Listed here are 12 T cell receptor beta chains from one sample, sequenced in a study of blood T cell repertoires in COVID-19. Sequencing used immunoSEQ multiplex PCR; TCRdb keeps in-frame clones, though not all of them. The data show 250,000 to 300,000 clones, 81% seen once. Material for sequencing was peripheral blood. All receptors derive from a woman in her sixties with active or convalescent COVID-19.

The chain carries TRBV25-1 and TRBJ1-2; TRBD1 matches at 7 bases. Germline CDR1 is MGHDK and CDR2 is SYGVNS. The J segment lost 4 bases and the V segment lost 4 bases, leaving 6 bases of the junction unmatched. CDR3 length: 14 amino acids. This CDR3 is CASSASQGGYGYTF. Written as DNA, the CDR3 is TGTGCCAGCAGTGCCAGTCAGGGGGGCTATGGCTACACCTTC.

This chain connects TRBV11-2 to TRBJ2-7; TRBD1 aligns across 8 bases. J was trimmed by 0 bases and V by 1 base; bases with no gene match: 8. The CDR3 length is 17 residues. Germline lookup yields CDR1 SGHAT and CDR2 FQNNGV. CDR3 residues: CASSLGQGIRFSYEQYF. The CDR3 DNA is TGTGCCAGCAGCTTAGGACAGGGGATCCGGTTCTCCTACGAGCAGTACTTC.

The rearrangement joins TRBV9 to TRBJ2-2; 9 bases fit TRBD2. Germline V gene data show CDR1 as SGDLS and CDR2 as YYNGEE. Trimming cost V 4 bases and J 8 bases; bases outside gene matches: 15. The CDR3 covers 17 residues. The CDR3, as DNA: TGTGCCAGCAGCACCAGAACGAGCGGGGGGCCTTCGGGGGAGCTGTTTTTT. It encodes CASSTRTSGGPSGELFF.

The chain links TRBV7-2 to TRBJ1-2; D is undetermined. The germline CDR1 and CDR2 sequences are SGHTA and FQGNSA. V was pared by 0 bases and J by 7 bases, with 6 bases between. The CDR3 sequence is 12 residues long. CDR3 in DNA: TGTGCCAGCAGCTTAGCTAGTTCTGGCTACACCTTC. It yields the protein CASSLASSGYTF.

The CDR3 region has the DNA TGCGCCAGCAGCGAGACAGTGATTGATGGCTACACCTTC. It encodes CASSETVIDGYTF. This chain joins TRBV5-1 and TRBJ1-2, with a weak D call TRBD1 (5 bases). This CDR3 comprises 13 residues. The germline V and J ends were trimmed by 4 bases and 6 bases, with 13 bases remaining between them. Germline values: CDR1 SGHRS, CDR2 YFSETQ.

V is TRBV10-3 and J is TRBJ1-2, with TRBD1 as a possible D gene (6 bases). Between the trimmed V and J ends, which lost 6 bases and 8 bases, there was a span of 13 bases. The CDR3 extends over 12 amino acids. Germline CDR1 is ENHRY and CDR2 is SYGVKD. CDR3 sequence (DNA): TGTGCCATCAGGTCGGCGGGGGCCGGCTACACCTTC. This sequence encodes CAIRSAGAGYTF.

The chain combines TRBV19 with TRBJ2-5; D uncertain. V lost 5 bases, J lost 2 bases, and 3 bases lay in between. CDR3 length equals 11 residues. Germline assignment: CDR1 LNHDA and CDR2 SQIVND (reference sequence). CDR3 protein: CASSSQETQYF. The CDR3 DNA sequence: TGTGCCAGTAGTTCGCAAGAGACCCAGTACTTC.

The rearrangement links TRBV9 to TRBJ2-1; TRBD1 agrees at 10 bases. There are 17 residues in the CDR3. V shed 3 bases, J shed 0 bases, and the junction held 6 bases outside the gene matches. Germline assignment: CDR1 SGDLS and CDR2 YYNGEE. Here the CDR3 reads CASSGAGTGVSYNEQFF. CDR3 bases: TGTGCCAGCAGCGGCGCCGGGACAGGGGTCTCCTACAATGAGCAGTTCTTC.

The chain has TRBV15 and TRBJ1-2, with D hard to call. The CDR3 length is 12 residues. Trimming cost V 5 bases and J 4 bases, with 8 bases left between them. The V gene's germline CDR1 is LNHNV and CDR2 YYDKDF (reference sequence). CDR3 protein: CATSAGSYGYTF. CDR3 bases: TGTGCCACCAGCGCCGGTAGCTATGGCTACACCTTC.

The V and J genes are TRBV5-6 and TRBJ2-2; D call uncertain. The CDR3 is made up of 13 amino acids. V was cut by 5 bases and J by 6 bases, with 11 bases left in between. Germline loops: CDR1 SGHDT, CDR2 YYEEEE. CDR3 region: CASSSLIAGELFF. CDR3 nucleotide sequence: TGTGCCAGCAGTTCGCTGATAGCCGGGGAGCTGTTTTTT.

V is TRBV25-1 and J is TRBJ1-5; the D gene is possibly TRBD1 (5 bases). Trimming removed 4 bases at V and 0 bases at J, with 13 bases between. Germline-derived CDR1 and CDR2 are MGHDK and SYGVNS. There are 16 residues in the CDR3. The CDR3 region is CASSGHRYYSNQPQHF. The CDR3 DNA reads TGTGCCAGCAGTGGGCACAGGTATTATAGCAATCAGCCCCAGCATTTT.

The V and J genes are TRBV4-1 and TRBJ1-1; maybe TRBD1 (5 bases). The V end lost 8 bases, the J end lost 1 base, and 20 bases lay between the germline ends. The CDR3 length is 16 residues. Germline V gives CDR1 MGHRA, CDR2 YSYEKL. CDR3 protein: CASGRGLGVGNTEAFF. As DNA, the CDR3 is TGCGCCAGCGGACGGGGGTTGGGGGTTGGGAACACTGAAGCTTTCTTT.